This TCR beta chain was sequenced for a study of technical replicates of blood from a few donors. The ends were cut back, 2 bases at V and 0 bases at J, with 8 bases in the middle. The CDR3 loop spans 14 amino acids. Germline lookup yields CDR1 MDHEN and CDR2 SYDVKM. TCRdb keeps only in-frame clones here, not all; method: immunoSEQ multiplex PCR. The repertoire holds under 15,000 clones, with approximately 93% as singletons. Sequencing was done on a sample of PBMCs. The receptor was derived from a human donor in good health. This chain links TRBV28 with TRBJ2-7; D unclear. This chain's CDR3 is CASSLTGFSYEQYF. DNA of the CDR3: TGTGCCAGCAGTTTAACCGGGTTCTCCTACGAGCAGTACTTC.